This record concerns one TCR beta chain sequence. Germline V CDR1 and CDR2: DFQATT, SNEGSKA (reference sequence). The CDR3 loop spans 14 amino acids. With V trimmed by 0 bases and J by 7 bases, 7 bases remained unmatched. The source of the sample is a study of response to subunit inactivated influenza vaccine. TCRdb fed the RT-PCR reads into MiXCR, producing one record per CDR3 protein. The sample comprises 860,000 or so distinct CDR3 sequences, approximately 22% of which are singletons, and 10% rests with the top ten. V usage is TRBV20-1 and J usage is TRBJ1-1, with 8 bases lining up with TRBD1. This receptor was obtained from a man between 50 and 59 years old who received an inactivated influenza vaccine. The source was PBMCs from blood, collected more than 4 days after vaccination. Written as DNA, the CDR3 is TGCAGTGCTAGAGATCAGGGGACAGGAGGTGAAGCTTTCTTT. Residues: CSARDQGTGGEAFF.